This is a list of T cell receptor beta chains from one sample in a study of cytomegalovirus exposure and HLA in healthy donors. The data were produced by immunoSEQ multiplex PCR, yet TCRdb's version contains in-frame clones alone and is incomplete. The sample gives some 200,000 clones, 65% to 85% of which show up once; 3.8% is in the top ten. Source material: PBMCs. Receptor source: a man in his forties or fifties in good health and CMV-seronegative. Each CDR3 is given with its conserved first and last residue. A D gene is named only where the DNA matches it firmly. Where a row states a size, it is once, few, many or the class of an expanded clone; other rows omit it.

J gene: TRBJ2-3; clone size: -; V gene: TRBV19; D gene: TRBD1; CDR3 DNA: TGTGCCAGTAGTATAGGCCCGGGGACAGCAGATACGCAGTATTTT; CDR3 protein: CASSIGPGTADTQYF
J gene: TRBJ2-7; clone size: few; V gene: TRBV5-1; D gene: -; CDR3 DNA: TGCGCCAGCAGCCCAGGGGCCCGGAGGCCCGAGCAGCAGTACTTC; CDR3 protein: CASSPGARRPEQQYF
J gene: TRBJ2-7; clone size: -; V gene: TRBV11-2; D gene: -; CDR3 DNA: TGTGCCAGCAGCTGGGGGGGGCTGAACCGACCCTACGAGCAGTACTTC; CDR3 protein: CASSWGGLNRPYEQYF
J gene: TRBJ2-7; clone size: -; V gene: TRBV16; D gene: -; CDR3 DNA: TGTGCCAGCAGCCACTGGACAGGCGGGGACGAGCAGTACTTC; CDR3 protein: CASSHWTGGDEQYF
J gene: TRBJ2-5; clone size: -; V gene: TRBV7-2; D gene: TRBD2; CDR3 DNA: TGTGCCAGCAGCGCTTGGACTAGCGGGGGTACGGAGACCCAGTACTTC; CDR3 protein: CASSAWTSGGTETQYF
J gene: TRBJ2-7; clone size: once; V gene: TRBV4-3; D gene: -; CDR3 DNA: TGCGCCAGCAGCCGCGACGCCAGCGTCAAATCCTACGAGCAGTACTTC; CDR3 protein: CASSRDASVKSYEQYF
J gene: TRBJ2-5; clone size: -; V gene: TRBV6-5; D gene: -; CDR3 DNA: TGTGCCAGCAGCAGGGGAAAAGAGACCCAGTACTTC; CDR3 protein: CASSRGKETQYF
J gene: TRBJ1-3; clone size: -; V gene: TRBV29-1; D gene: -; CDR3 DNA: TGCAGCGTTGAAGATCGTCAGAGAAACACCATATATTTT; CDR3 protein: CSVEDRQRNTIYF
J gene: TRBJ1-2; clone size: few; V gene: TRBV7-2; D gene: -; CDR3 DNA: TGTGCCAGCAGGGACGGGGCAGGGGTATATGGCTACACCTTC; CDR3 protein: CASRDGAGVYGYTF
J gene: TRBJ1-1; clone size: -; V gene: TRBV30; D gene: -; CDR3 DNA: TGTGCCTGGAGCATGGACAGTACTTACACTGAAGCTTTCTTT; CDR3 protein: CAWSMDSTYTEAFF
J gene: TRBJ2-1; clone size: -; V gene: TRBV12-5; D gene: TRBD2; CDR3 DNA: TGTGCTAGTGGTCCCCAGAGCGGGGGTTACAATGAGCAGTTCTTC; CDR3 protein: CASGPQSGGYNEQFF
J gene: TRBJ2-2; clone size: -; V gene: TRBV5-1; D gene: TRBD2; CDR3 DNA: TGCGCCAGCAGCAAGCCGGGACTAGCTTCCCCCGGGGAGCTGTTTTTT; CDR3 protein: CASSKPGLASPGELFF
J gene: TRBJ2-2; clone size: few; V gene: TRBV10-3; D gene: -; CDR3 DNA: TGTGCCATCAGTGTTGGCCCGACGGGCGGGGAGCTGTTTTTT; CDR3 protein: CAISVGPTGGELFF
J gene: TRBJ2-5; clone size: -; V gene: TRBV19; D gene: TRBD2; CDR3 DNA: TGTGCCAGTAGTTTAAGGGGACTAGCGGGGGGGCGAGAGACCCAGTACTTC; CDR3 protein: CASSLRGLAGGRETQYF
J gene: TRBJ2-1; clone size: -; V gene: TRBV5-1; D gene: TRBD2; CDR3 DNA: TGCGCCAGCAGCTTCAGCGGGGGCCAATGGGATGAGCAGTTCTTC; CDR3 protein: CASSFSGGQWDEQFF
J gene: TRBJ2-7; clone size: -; V gene: TRBV4-2; D gene: TRBD1; CDR3 DNA: TGTGCCAGCAGCCTAGGACAGGGAGAGTCCTACGAGCAGTACTTC; CDR3 protein: CASSLGQGESYEQYF
J gene: TRBJ1-1; clone size: -; V gene: TRBV15; D gene: TRBD1; CDR3 DNA: TGTGCCACCAGCAGAGATGAGGGACAGGGGGCTGAAGCTTTCTTT; CDR3 protein: CATSRDEGQGAEAFF
J gene: TRBJ2-3; clone size: -; V gene: TRBV6-5; D gene: TRBD2; CDR3 DNA: TGTGCCAGCAGTTACGGGAGCGGGGGGGGTTGGGCGCAGTATTTT; CDR3 protein: CASSYGSGGGWAQYF
J gene: TRBJ1-2; clone size: -; V gene: TRBV30; D gene: TRBD1; CDR3 DNA: TGTGCCTGGAGTTTCGGACGAGTTACATCTGGGACAGGGGTTGGCTACACCTTC; CDR3 protein: CAWSFGRVTSGTGVGYTF
J gene: TRBJ2-7; clone size: -; V gene: TRBV2; D gene: TRBD1; CDR3 DNA: TGTGCCAGCTGCCTGGAGGACAGGGTAACCCACGAGCAGTACTTC; CDR3 protein: CASCLEDRVTHEQYF
J gene: TRBJ2-7; clone size: -; V gene: TRBV4-3; D gene: TRBD2; CDR3 DNA: TGCGCCAGCAGCCAAGATTGGCGGGGGGGATACGAGCAGTACTTC; CDR3 protein: CASSQDWRGGYEQYF
J gene: TRBJ1-2; clone size: -; V gene: TRBV5-1; D gene: TRBD1; CDR3 DNA: TGCGCCAGCAGCACAACAGGGGGAAACTATGGCTACACCTTC; CDR3 protein: CASSTTGGNYGYTF
J gene: TRBJ2-5; clone size: -; V gene: TRBV4-2; D gene: TRBD2; CDR3 DNA: TGTGCCAGCAGCCAACCGGGACTTGGGGGGGAGGAGACCCAGTACTTC; CDR3 protein: CASSQPGLGGEETQYF
J gene: TRBJ2-7; clone size: -; V gene: TRBV6-1; D gene: TRBD1; CDR3 DNA: TGTGTCTCCGGGACAGCGCCAGAGGGGCAGTACTTC; CDR3 protein: CVSGTAPEGQYF
J gene: TRBJ1-2; clone size: once; V gene: TRBV18; D gene: -; CDR3 DNA: TGTGCCAGCTCTCTTCAGGGCTGGGACTATGGCTACACCTTC; CDR3 protein: CASSLQGWDYGYTF
J gene: TRBJ2-7; clone size: -; V gene: TRBV30; D gene: -; CDR3 DNA: TGTGCCTGGCTTACAGGGCGCGAGCAGTACTTC; CDR3 protein: CAWLTGREQYF
J gene: TRBJ2-3; clone size: few; V gene: TRBV7-2; D gene: TRBD2; CDR3 DNA: TGTGCCAGCAGCTTAGGACTAGCGACAGATACGCAGTATTTT; CDR3 protein: CASSLGLATDTQYF
J gene: TRBJ2-7; clone size: -; V gene: TRBV6-5; D gene: -; CDR3 DNA: TGTGCCAGCAGTTACGGAGCAGGGGCAACCTACGAGCAGTACTTC; CDR3 protein: CASSYGAGATYEQYF
J gene: TRBJ1-1; clone size: many; V gene: TRBV7-6; D gene: -; CDR3 DNA: TGTGCCAGCAGCCTCAGTTGGAACACTGAAGCTTTCTTT; CDR3 protein: CASSLSWNTEAFF
J gene: TRBJ2-3; clone size: -; V gene: TRBV18; D gene: -; CDR3 DNA: TGTGCCAGCTCACCGGCGGGGGCCTTTTTAACAGATACGCAGTATTTT; CDR3 protein: CASSPAGAFLTDTQYF
J gene: TRBJ2-5; clone size: -; V gene: TRBV11-2; D gene: -; CDR3 DNA: TGTGCCAGCACTAGCGAAGAGACCCAGTACTTC; CDR3 protein: CASTSEETQYF
J gene: TRBJ1-1; clone size: -; V gene: TRBV30; D gene: -; CDR3 DNA: TGTGCCTGGCTGGACTTTTCCGAAGCTTTCTTT; CDR3 protein: CAWLDFSEAFF
J gene: TRBJ1-3; clone size: -; V gene: TRBV7-2; D gene: -; CDR3 DNA: TGTGCCAGCAGCTTGACCGGGTTATTCTCTGGAAACACCATATATTTT; CDR3 protein: CASSLTGLFSGNTIYF
J gene: TRBJ1-2; clone size: -; V gene: TRBV4-2; D gene: -; CDR3 DNA: TGTGCCAGCAGCCAAGATGGTCAGGAAGGTGATGGCTACACCTTC; CDR3 protein: CASSQDGQEGDGYTF
J gene: TRBJ1-1; clone size: -; V gene: TRBV29-1; D gene: -; CDR3 DNA: TGCAGCGCTAAACAGGGGAACACTGAAGCTTTCTTT; CDR3 protein: CSAKQGNTEAFF
J gene: TRBJ2-5; clone size: -; V gene: TRBV5-1; D gene: -; CDR3 DNA: TGCGCCAGCAGCTTGGCCCACCCCCAGGAGACCCAGTACTTC; CDR3 protein: CASSLAHPQETQYF
J gene: TRBJ2-7; clone size: -; V gene: TRBV7-9; D gene: TRBD1; CDR3 DNA: TGTGCCAGCAGCTTAGGGAGGACAGGGGGATACGAGCAGTACTTC; CDR3 protein: CASSLGRTGGYEQYF
J gene: TRBJ2-3; clone size: -; V gene: TRBV5-6; D gene: TRBD1; CDR3 DNA: TGTGCCAGCCGCCGACAGGGGACAGATACGCAGTATTTT; CDR3 protein: CASRRQGTDTQYF
J gene: TRBJ1-2; clone size: -; V gene: TRBV14; D gene: TRBD1; CDR3 DNA: TGTGCCAGCAGCGCCCGGGACAGGGATGGCTACACCTTC; CDR3 protein: CASSARDRDGYTF
J gene: TRBJ2-7; clone size: few; V gene: TRBV7-2; D gene: TRBD2; CDR3 DNA: TGTGCCAGCAGCTTGCTTTCGGGACTAGCGGGAGTCTCCTACGAGCAGTACTTC; CDR3 protein: CASSLLSGLAGVSYEQYF
J gene: TRBJ2-6; clone size: -; V gene: TRBV5-5; D gene: TRBD1; CDR3 DNA: TGTGCCAGCAGCCCGGGACAGACAATCTCTGGGGCCAACGTCCTGACTTTC; CDR3 protein: CASSPGQTISGANVLTF
J gene: TRBJ2-2; clone size: -; V gene: TRBV7-3; D gene: -; CDR3 DNA: TGTGCCAGCAGCTTGGCGGGACTTTCGAACACCGGGGAGCTGTTTTTT; CDR3 protein: CASSLAGLSNTGELFF
J gene: TRBJ1-1; clone size: few; V gene: TRBV2; D gene: -; CDR3 DNA: TGTGCCAGCAGTTGGGGGGACGCCGGAGCTTTCTTT; CDR3 protein: CASSWGDAGAFF
J gene: TRBJ2-7; clone size: -; V gene: TRBV6-5; D gene: -; CDR3 DNA: TGTGCCAGCAGGGGGGCCGGGACAAGTACCTACGAGCAGTACTTC; CDR3 protein: CASRGAGTSTYEQYF
J gene: TRBJ1-6; clone size: few; V gene: TRBV10-2; D gene: TRBD1; CDR3 DNA: TGCGCCAGCAGTTCCACGGGACAGGGTGGATCACCCCTCCACTTT; CDR3 protein: CASSSTGQGGSPLHF
J gene: TRBJ1-2; clone size: -; V gene: TRBV5-1; D gene: -; CDR3 DNA: TGCGCCAGCAGCTTGAGCGGGACCCCGCTGGGCTACACCTTC; CDR3 protein: CASSLSGTPLGYTF
J gene: TRBJ1-3; clone size: -; V gene: TRBV6-5; D gene: TRBD1; CDR3 DNA: TGTGCCAGCAGTAGGGGGCTTGGAAACACCATATATTTT; CDR3 protein: CASSRGLGNTIYF
J gene: TRBJ2-2; clone size: -; V gene: TRBV6-5; D gene: TRBD2; CDR3 DNA: TGTGCCAGCAGGGGACTAGCGGGGGGGAGCGGGGAGCTGTTTTTT; CDR3 protein: CASRGLAGGSGELFF
J gene: TRBJ1-3; clone size: -; V gene: TRBV7-3; D gene: TRBD1; CDR3 DNA: TGTGCCAGCAGCCCCAGCCCCGCGGGACAGGGAGTGAGAGGAAACACCATATATTTT; CDR3 protein: CASSPSPAGQGVRGNTIYF
J gene: TRBJ2-5; clone size: -; V gene: TRBV5-6; D gene: TRBD2; CDR3 DNA: TGTGCCAGCAGCTATTCAACCGGGACTAGCGGGGGCGAGACCCAGTACTTC; CDR3 protein: CASSYSTGTSGGETQYF
J gene: TRBJ2-5; clone size: -; V gene: TRBV7-2; D gene: -; CDR3 DNA: TGTGCCAGCGCGCTTAATCTCCAGGGGGAGACCCAGTACTTC; CDR3 protein: CASALNLQGETQYF
J gene: TRBJ2-3; clone size: -; V gene: TRBV7-9; D gene: TRBD2; CDR3 DNA: TGTGCCAGCAGCTTACCTTTAGCGGGGGGGAGCACAGATACGCAGTATTTT; CDR3 protein: CASSLPLAGGSTDTQYF
J gene: TRBJ2-7; clone size: -; V gene: TRBV18; D gene: TRBD1; CDR3 DNA: TGTGCCAGCTCCCAGGCAGCCGGGACAGGGGCTAGCGAGCAGTACTTC; CDR3 protein: CASSQAAGTGASEQYF
J gene: TRBJ1-3; clone size: few; V gene: TRBV27; D gene: -; CDR3 DNA: TGTGCCAGCAGTATTACAGAGGGCTCTGGAAACACCATATATTTT; CDR3 protein: CASSITEGSGNTIYF
J gene: TRBJ2-7; clone size: -; V gene: TRBV27; D gene: -; CDR3 DNA: TGTGCCAGCAGTTTAGGAGGGGAAGGGTACGAGCAGTACTTC; CDR3 protein: CASSLGGEGYEQYF
J gene: TRBJ1-2; clone size: -; V gene: TRBV6-1; D gene: -; CDR3 DNA: TGTGCCAGCAGTGAAGTTGCAGGGCGAGGCTACACCTTC; CDR3 protein: CASSEVAGRGYTF
J gene: TRBJ1-2; clone size: -; V gene: TRBV7-8; D gene: TRBD1; CDR3 DNA: TGTGCCAGCAGCCGTACCCCCGGGACAGGCTATGGCTACACCTTC; CDR3 protein: CASSRTPGTGYGYTF
J gene: TRBJ1-2; clone size: -; V gene: TRBV6-5; D gene: TRBD1; CDR3 DNA: TGTGCCAGCAGTCCGGGACAGTATGGCTACACCTTC; CDR3 protein: CASSPGQYGYTF
J gene: TRBJ1-5; clone size: -; V gene: TRBV7-2; D gene: -; CDR3 DNA: TGTGCCAGCAGCTTAGCGAGTCAGGGTGATCAGCCCCAGCATTTT; CDR3 protein: CASSLASQGDQPQHF